This T cell receptor beta chain was captured by sequencing in a study of blood T cells in healthy people across ages. Comments on this clonotype: Its antigen is as yet unknown.

The germline V and J ends were trimmed by 5 bases and 0 bases, with 12 bases remaining between them. The CDR3 is 14 amino acids. Germline-derived CDR1 and CDR2 are DFQATT and SNEGSKA (reference sequence). Healthy Russian Caucasian donors spanned ages about 6 to 100 years. For the second PCR, which ran for about 6 to 11 cycles, a sample-barcoded 5' primer and a J-beta primer mix were used. TCRdb re-derived calls from the 5' RACE reads in MiXCR, one entry per CDR3 protein. The data contain approximately 600,000 distinct CDR3 sequences, roughly 53% of them singletons. Whole-study results and caveats: No one knew whether donors had CMV, which possibly confounded expanded clonotype changes. Per million T cells, the diversity of TCR beta decreased roughly linearly as age advanced. Leaving the PBMCs unsorted stopped any conclusive comparison of naive versus antigen-experienced cells.

The gene calls are TRBV20-1 and TRBJ2-3; D is unclear. The sequencing input was blood. This receptor was identified in a man aged 55-75 years in good health. CDR3 DNA sequence: TGCAGTGCTTCCGACGGATCTAGCACAGATACGCAGTATTTT. Translation: CSASDGSSTDTQYF.